This T cell receptor beta chain was profiled in a study of shared clonotypes between healthy human individuals (TCRdb year 2020). Looking at the study overall: The cohort comprised a couple of women and a few men aged 18 to 49 years. To estimate repertoire size and how much clonotypes are shared between individuals, the study performed deep sequencing of blood TCR repertoires from five healthy adults. To increase sequencing depth and limit assay-specific biases, TCR repertoire library preparation and sequencing were carried out by different laboratories using diverse techniques. Each donor's leukapheresis produced roughly between about 0.85 and 10 billion PBMCs.

Healthy HIV-negative adults with no recently reported acute infections or vaccinations were included as donors. Only Caucasian adults living in Nashville, Tennessee, USA were represented among the donors. For unsorted samples, about 90 million PBMCs were counted and genomic DNA was extracted with the QIAamp DNA Blood Mini kit. Blood was collected by leukapheresis, and PBMCs were isolated by Ficoll-Histopaque density gradient centrifugation and then cryopreserved in liquid nitrogen vapor phase. What the study reported, not specific to this receptor: Pairwise subsampling indicated that sequencing depth was expected to affect the degree of clonotype sharing among donors. Because the study included only a small number of donors, the genetic and exposure-history diversity represented was limited. Sampling was restricted to blood, and TCR repertoires in tissues likely differ from the TCR repertoires found in blood.

With regard to this clone: It lacks a known antigen. Base qualities are not provided; no much larger clone lies one nucleotide away. Other DNA sequences in this sample translate to the same CDR3.

CDR1 is given as SGHRS and CDR2 as YFSETQ, both from the germline V gene. The CDR3 has 13 amino acids, counting the end cysteine and phenylalanine. Only CDR3 DNA remains: 39 bases, in frame from the first base. V gives up 0 bases and J gives up 8 bases, and the segment between their germline ends measures 11 bases. TCR CDR3 regions were amplified from genomic DNA by multiplex PCR using the deep immunoSEQ assay. Extracted genomic DNA from each cell subset was distributed evenly across all wells of several immunoSEQ 96-well plates, and each plate was treated as a replicate. Each replicate PCR for unsorted PBMC received roughly 290 ng genomic DNA, equal to tens of thousands of T cell genomes. Ten immunoSEQ deep assay plates were used to sequence the unsorted PBMC genomic DNA. Purified libraries were measured with a Qubit 3.0 fluorometer, size-checked on a Bioanalyzer 2100, and measured again with the KAPA Library Quantification kit. Every immunoSEQ 96-well plate was sequenced on a dedicated single-read 150-cycle Illumina NextSeq 550 flow cell. The authors processed their data as follows. The immunoSEQ output contained only junctional sequences without quality scores, so filtering could not match that applied to full-length reads. Sequences were annotated with PyIR, a Python wrapper for IgBLAST v1.9, using IMGT germline references to assign V/J genes and CDR3. Any read was removed if the V/J assignment was weak (E-value above 1e-6), the CDR3 was missing, or the read contained stop codons, out-of-frame junctions, or ambiguous translated residues. V3J clonotypes were defined as sequences sharing the same inferred V gene, J gene, and CDR3 amino acid sequence. Percentage overlap between repertoires was calculated by dividing the number of shared unique clonotypes by the size of the smaller repertoire. Three approaches were used to assess repertoire richness: RTK rarefaction, the Chao1 estimator, and Recon v2.1 estimates of unobserved clonotypes. This is the immuneACCESS table as TCRdb keeps it, with only in-frame sequences that have V and J called. A part of the clones is gone; compared with another copy, unresolved V genes explain less than half, and the rest is unexplained. The V and J calls and the clone size are those of that table, but D and trimming were determined from the DNA. For this sample there are about 520,000 clones; around four fifths appear just once. Around 12% of the sample goes to the ten largest clones.

Sequenced: PBMCs. The receptor comes from a woman aged 40 to 55 in good health. Some clones in this sample may be carry-over from other donors' samples. Rearrangement joined TRBV5-1 to TRBJ1-2, with the D gene not clear enough to name. The nucleotide sequence reads as follows: TGCGCCAGCAGCTTGGACAGCGCGAGGGGCTACACCTTC. It encodes CASSLDSARGYTF.